The 11 T cell receptor beta chains below come from one sample, sequenced in a study of PD-L1 blockade in urothelial cancer. Clones were sequenced by immunoSEQ multiplex PCR, and TCRdb holds only the in-frame ones, with some missing. The sample includes fewer than 90,000 clones, around 90% seen only once; the top ten take 0.87%. Noted time point: peripheral blood 6 weeks after treatment start. Here the sequenced sample was PBMCs, taken around atezolizumab (anti-PD-L1) treatment. The receptor source for this set is a woman of 80 years or more with urothelial cancer.

As DNA, the CDR3 is TGTGCCAGCAGCCCGGACAGGTTGGAGACCCAGTACTTC. This sequence encodes CASSPDRLETQYF. This chain uses TRBV5-8 with TRBJ2-5; 7 nucleotides line up with TRBD1. Per the germline V gene, CDR1 is SGHTS and CDR2 is YDEGEE. The CDR3 runs 13 residues. The junction had 5 bases not matched to a gene; V was cut back by 4 bases and J by 5 bases.

V and J are TRBV23-1 and TRBJ2-7, with D unresolved. TRBV23-1 is given ORF status, its function remaining uncertain. CDR3 size: 14 residues. Trimming took 2 bases from V and 5 from J, leaving 13 bases between them. The CDR3 DNA reads as TGCGCCAGCAGTCAACGCTTTAAAATAGACGAGCAGTACTTC. This gives the protein CASSQRFKIDEQYF.

The rearrangement links TRBV18 to TRBJ1-2, with 8 nucleotides matching TRBD1. The CDR3 has 13 residues. V lost 3 bases to trimming and J lost 6 bases; unmatched junction nucleotides: 3. Germline CDR1 reads KGHSH; CDR2 reads LQKENI. CDR3 coding DNA: TGTGCCAGCTCACCTAAGACAGGGGATGGCTACACCTTC. It codes for CASSPKTGDGYTF.

V usage is TRBV6-5 and J usage is TRBJ1-6; unclear D gene. CDR3 size: 15 residues. Trimming took off 6 bases at V and 7 bases at J, with 16 bases between the two ends. CDR1 is MNHEY and CDR2 is SVGAGI in the germline V gene. CDR3 residues: CASRMDGGRNSPLHF. The CDR3 DNA reads as TGTGCCAGCAGGATGGACGGAGGGCGGAATTCACCCCTCCACTTT.

The chain carries TRBV7-2 and TRBJ2-7; 7 bases match TRBD2. J gave up 2 bases and V 5 bases, and 6 bases lay outside the gene matches. Looked up from germline, CDR1 is SGHTA and CDR2 is FQGNSA. This CDR3 is built from 14 residues. This CDR3 reads CASSRSGGTYEQYF. CDR3 in DNA: TGTGCCAGCAGCCGATCGGGGGGAACCTACGAGCAGTACTTC.

The chain recombines TRBV27 with TRBJ2-3; D is perhaps TRBD2 (6 bases). The CDR3 spans 15 residues. V was cut by 8 bases and J by 0 bases, with 15 bases left in between. The germline CDR1 and CDR2 sequences are MNHEY and SMNVEV (reference sequence). The CDR3 sequence is CASRRERFSTDTQYF. DNA of the CDR3: TGTGCCAGCCGGAGGGAGAGGTTTAGCACAGATACGCAGTATTTT.

J is TRBJ1-5 and V is TRBV9; D is undetermined. Germline V gene lookup returns CDR1 SGDLS and CDR2 YYNGEE. The V end lost 0 bases, the J end lost 6 bases, and 10 bases lay between the germline ends. This CDR3 contains 14 residues. The CDR3 DNA is TGTGCCAGCAGCGTAGGAAGGGAGGGTCAGCCCCAGCATTTT. As protein: CASSVGREGQPQHF.

The chain recombines TRBV5-1 with TRBJ2-5; D remains unclear. This CDR3 contains 13 residues. The V gene's germline CDR1 is SGHRS and CDR2 YFSETQ. The ends were cut back, 6 bases at V and 4 bases at J, with 13 bases in the middle. This chain's CDR3 is CASTPHRGETQYF. Here the CDR3 DNA reads TGCGCCAGCACCCCCCATCGAGGAGAGACCCAGTACTTC.

This clone was recorded only once. J is TRBJ2-5 and V is TRBV6-5; D perhaps matches TRBD2 (6 bases). Germline assignment: CDR1 MNHEY and CDR2 SVGAGI. V was trimmed by 7 bases and J by 2 bases, leaving 14 bases between them. This CDR3 contains 14 residues. This chain's CDR3 is CASNSVGGQETQYF. CDR3 nucleotides: TGTGCCAGCAATAGTGTGGGGGGACAAGAGACCCAGTACTTC.

The chain couples TRBV6-1 to TRBJ2-1; 10 bases align to TRBD2. V dropped 6 bases and J dropped 10; count of bases not matched to a gene: 9. The V gene's germline CDR1 is MNHNS and CDR2 SASEGT. CDR3 length equals 14 residues. The chain's CDR3 is CASRPEIAGGEQFF. In DNA form, the CDR3 reads TGTGCCAGCAGGCCCGAGATAGCGGGAGGAGAGCAGTTCTTC.

This rearrangement joins TRBV25-1 to TRBJ1-1; 9 nucleotides align to TRBD1. Trimming at V came to 3 bases and at J to 2 bases, leaving 7 bases not matched to a gene. The CDR3 sequence is 16 residues long. Per germline, CDR1 MGHDK and CDR2 SYGVNS. In DNA form, the CDR3 reads TGTGCCAGCAGTGATCCACTGGGACAGGGTAACACTGAAGCTTTCTTT. Its translation: CASSDPLGQGNTEAFF.